The present T cell receptor beta chain was sequenced within a study of T cell responses to AZD1222 COVID-19 vaccine. In the study overall: Whether given at about 4 or about 12 weeks, second doses were pooled. Whole-study findings and limits: Baseline seropositives among AZD1222 recipients totaled only five or six. Repertoires were obtained only post-peak T cell response.

The table came from immunoSEQ multiplex PCR; TCRdb's copy has only in-frame clones and leaves some out. The table lists 90,000 to 110,000 clones, around nine tenths of them singletons. A word on this clone: Its specificity is unknown.

V was pared by 0 bases and J by 4 bases, with 19 bases between. The CDR3 has 17 amino acids. Germline V gives CDR1 SGDLS, CDR2 YYNGEE. Specimen: peripheral blood, collected on day 0 of AZD1222 vaccination. The gene calls are TRBV9 and TRBJ1-1; a weak D match, TRBD1 (6 bases). The sequence came from an adult in good health. CDR3 in amino acids: CASSVEGEQGRSTEAFF. The CDR3 DNA reads TGTGCCAGCAGCGTAGAGGGGGAGCAGGGGAGAAGCACTGAAGCTTTCTTT.